The source of this T cell receptor (beta chain) is a study of blood T cell repertoires in COVID-19. The method was immunoSEQ multiplex PCR; TCRdb's version includes in-frame clones alone and lacks a portion of them. The repertoire has approximately 150,000 clones, 70% to 85% of them found once; the top ten carry roughly 19%. Germline V CDR1 and CDR2: SGHRS, YFSETQ. The CDR3 contains 14 residues. With V trimmed by 3 bases and J by 4 bases, 6 bases remained unmatched. The TCR comes from a woman aged 70-85 years in a cohort exposed to, infected with or recovered from COVID-19 (not recorded which). Sequencing was carried out using PBMCs or T cells enriched from blood (not recorded which). This sequence joins TRBV5-1 and TRBJ2-7; 8 bases agree with TRBD1. The CDR3 is CASSSQGGGYEQYF. The CDR3 nucleotides are TGCGCCAGCAGCTCACAGGGGGGTGGGTACGAGCAGTACTTC.